This T cell receptor (beta chain) was observed in a study of identical twins. Germline V lookup: CDR1 SGHTA, CDR2 FQGNSA. The CDR3 spans 16 residues. V lost 1 base, J lost 6 bases, and 18 bases lay in between. This clonotype appeared many times. The antigen is undetermined. Findings and limits, study-wide: While abundant cord blood beta clonotypes carried fewer insertions, memory repertoires showed no such pattern.

In TCRdb, the 5' RACE reads were re-called with MiXCR into one record per CDR3 protein. Of about 520,000 distinct CDR3 sequences listed, about 20% were seen once; the top ten hold about 0.91%. This sample was shared with a second study, whose subject was T cells expressing NK-cell markers. As reported in that work: Among eight sequenced donors, seven carried HCMV seropositivity while one was seronegative. For over 5 donors, the dominant NKG2C+ clonotypes made up about 1.0-7.5% of their CD8+ T cells.

This clonotype was obtained from a young woman in good health. Sequenced: CD4+ T cells sorted from blood. The chain couples TRBV7-2 to TRBJ2-5; no firm D call. The CDR3 bases are TGTGCCAGCAGCTTAGATTCTGTTGTAGCTCGGAAGACCCAGTACTTC. Protein product: CASSLDSVVARKTQYF. The entire variable domain, with the rest obtained from reference TRBV7-2 and TRBJ2-5, is as follows: GAGVSQSPSNKVTEKGKDVELRCDPISGHTALYWYRQSLGQGLEFLIYFQGNSAPDKSGLPSDRFSAERTGGSVSTLTIQRTQQEDSAVYLCASSLDSVVARKTQYFGPGTRLLVL.